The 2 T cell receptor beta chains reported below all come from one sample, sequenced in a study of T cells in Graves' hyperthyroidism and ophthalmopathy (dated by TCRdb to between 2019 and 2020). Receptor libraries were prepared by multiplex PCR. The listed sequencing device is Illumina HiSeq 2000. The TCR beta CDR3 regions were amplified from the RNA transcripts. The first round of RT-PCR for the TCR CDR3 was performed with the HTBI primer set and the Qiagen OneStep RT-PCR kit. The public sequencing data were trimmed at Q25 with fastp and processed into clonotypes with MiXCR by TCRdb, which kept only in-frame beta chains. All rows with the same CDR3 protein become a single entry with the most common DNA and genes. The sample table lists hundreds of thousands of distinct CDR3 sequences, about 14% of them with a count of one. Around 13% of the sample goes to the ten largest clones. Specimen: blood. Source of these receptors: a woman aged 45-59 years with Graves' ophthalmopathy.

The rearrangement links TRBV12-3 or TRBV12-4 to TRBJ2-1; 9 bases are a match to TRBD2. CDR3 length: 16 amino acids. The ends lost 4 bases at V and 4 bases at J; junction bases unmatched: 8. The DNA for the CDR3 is TGTGCCAGCAGTTCCTCCCTAGCGGGAAGATACAATGAGCAGTTCTTC. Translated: CASSSSLAGRYNEQFF.

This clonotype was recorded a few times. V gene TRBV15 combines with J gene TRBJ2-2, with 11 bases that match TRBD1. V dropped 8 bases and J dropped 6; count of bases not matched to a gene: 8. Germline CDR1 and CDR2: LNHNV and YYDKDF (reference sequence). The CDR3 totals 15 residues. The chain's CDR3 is CATLTRTGGPGELFF. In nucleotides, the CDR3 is TGTGCCACCCTAACGCGGACAGGGGGCCCCGGGGAGCTGTTTTTT.